These T cell receptor beta chains were read from a single sample in a study of radiotherapy plus CTLA-4 blockade in lung cancer. Some clones are missing from TCRdb's copy, which holds only in-frame ones; the method was immunoSEQ multiplex PCR. The data hold over 14,000 clones, with less than 75% observed a single time. The source material was peripheral blood, sampled from a patient treated with radiotherapy plus ipilimumab. The receptors shown here come from a human donor with non-small cell lung cancer whose response to radiotherapy plus ipilimumab could not be evaluated. The CDR3 runs from the conserved cysteine through the conserved F or W. A D gene is named only where the DNA matches it firmly. Expanded clones are given a class, and other clones once, few, many or no size at all.

V: TRBV30
J: TRBJ1-1
size: .
D: .
DNA: TGTGCCTGGAGTGTAGGGGGATTGAACACTGAAGCTTTCTTT
CDR3: CAWSVGGLNTEAFF

V: TRBV19
J: TRBJ2-5
size: .
D: TRBD1
DNA: TGTGCCAGTAGTCCGGGACAGAGATACCAAGAGACCCAGTACTTC
CDR3: CASSPGQRYQETQYF

V: TRBV7-6
J: TRBJ2-3
size: .
D: .
DNA: TGTGCCAGCAGCATAGGGGTAGCGGATGCGCAGTATTTT
CDR3: CASSIGVADAQYF

V: TRBV5-1
J: TRBJ2-1
size: .
D: .
DNA: TGCGCCAGCAGCTTTGGGGGCGGGTCAAACAATGAGCAGTTCTTC
CDR3: CASSFGGGSNNEQFF

V: TRBV5-6
J: TRBJ1-4
size: .
D: TRBD1
DNA: TGTGCCAGCAGCATCGACAGGGGGCGCGTCGAAGATGAAAAACTGTTTTTT
CDR3: CASSIDRGRVEDEKLFF

V: TRBV5-1
J: TRBJ2-5
size: .
D: .
DNA: TGCGCCAGCAGCTTGACAGGGGCTAGCGAAGAGACCCAGTACTTC
CDR3: CASSLTGASEETQYF

V: TRBV10-3
J: TRBJ1-1
size: few
D: TRBD1
DNA: TGTGCCATCAGTGAGTCCCTGGACAGGCTGATCTTT
CDR3: CAISESLDRLIF

V: TRBV18
J: TRBJ2-2
size: .
D: .
DNA: TGTGCCAGCTCACCACTTGGGGCGCCCACCGGGGAGCTGTTTTTT
CDR3: CASSPLGAPTGELFF

V: TRBV18
J: TRBJ2-5
size: once
D: .
DNA: TGTGCCAGCTCACCATACAACTATGTAGAGACCCAGTACTTC
CDR3: CASSPYNYVETQYF

V: TRBV6-5
J: TRBJ2-7
size: .
D: .
DNA: TGTGCCAGCACTGCAGGCTACGAGCAGTACTTC
CDR3: CASTAGYEQYF

V: TRBV6-5
J: TRBJ1-2
size: .
D: TRBD1
DNA: TGTGCCAGCAGCCGGACAGGCCGAGGAGGCTACACCTTC
CDR3: CASSRTGRGGYTF

V: TRBV9
J: TRBJ2-1
size: .
D: TRBD2
DNA: TGTGCCAGCAGCTCCTCGGGCGGGAGCTCCTACAATGAGCAGTTCTTC
CDR3: CASSSSGGSSYNEQFF

V: TRBV4-2
J: TRBJ1-4
size: .
D: .
DNA: TGTGCCAGCAGCCAAGATCCGGGGTTAACTAATGAAAAACTGTTTTTT
CDR3: CASSQDPGLTNEKLFF

V: TRBV28
J: TRBJ2-1
size: .
D: .
DNA: TGTGCCAGCAGTTCAGACAAGAGCTCCTACAATGAGCAGTTCTTC
CDR3: CASSSDKSSYNEQFF

V: TRBV7-8
J: TRBJ2-6
size: .
D: TRBD1
DNA: TGTGCCAGCAGCTCACGGGACAGACCCTCTGGGGCCAACGTCCTGACTTTC
CDR3: CASSSRDRPSGANVLTF

V: TRBV30
J: TRBJ1-2
size: .
D: .
DNA: TGTGCCTGGAGGGCGATCACAGGCAACTATGGCTACACCTTC
CDR3: CAWRAITGNYGYTF

V: TRBV29-1
J: TRBJ1-2
size: few
D: TRBD1
DNA: TGCAGCGTTACTATTCCTCCGACAGGGGCTTTTGGCTACACCTTC
CDR3: CSVTIPPTGAFGYTF

V: TRBV12-5
J: TRBJ1-2
size: .
D: .
DNA: TGTGCTAGTTGCAGGGAATTAAACTATGGCTACACCTTC
CDR3: CASCRELNYGYTF

V: TRBV15
J: TRBJ2-5
size: .
D: TRBD1
DNA: TGTGCCACCAGCAGAGATCCACAGGGGAGCATTGGGGAGACCCAGTACTTC
CDR3: CATSRDPQGSIGETQYF

V: TRBV10-3
J: TRBJ2-3
size: .
D: TRBD2
DNA: TGTGCCATCAGCCGACTAGCGGGGGGGCATAGAAGCACAGATACGCAGTATTTT
CDR3: CAISRLAGGHRSTDTQYF

V: TRBV10-2
J: TRBJ1-1
size: medium-sized
D: .
DNA: TGCGCCAGCAGTGAGTTAACCCGATCTATGAACACTGAAGCTTTCTTT
CDR3: CASSELTRSMNTEAFF

V: TRBV6-6
J: TRBJ2-3
size: .
D: .
DNA: TGTGCCAGCAGTTACGGGGGCTCAACAGATACGCAGTATTTT
CDR3: CASSYGGSTDTQYF

V: TRBV4-1
J: TRBJ1-6
size: few
D: .
DNA: TGCGCCAGCAGACAGGAGTATAATTCACCCCTCCACTTT
CDR3: CASRQEYNSPLHF

V: TRBV10-2
J: TRBJ2-3
size: .
D: TRBD1
DNA: TGCGCCAGCAGTGTTTCGGACAGGGCAGATACGCAGTATTTT
CDR3: CASSVSDRADTQYF

V: TRBV29-1
J: TRBJ1-1
size: .
D: TRBD1
DNA: TGCAGCGCCAAAGGGGACAGGGGAGCTGAAGCTTTCTTT
CDR3: CSAKGDRGAEAFF

V: TRBV6-4
J: TRBJ1-6
size: .
D: .
DNA: TGTGCCAGCAGTGACTCGCCGTTTGGAGGGCCTGCGGCCCTCCACTTT
CDR3: CASSDSPFGGPAALHF

V: TRBV28
J: TRBJ1-2
size: .
D: .
DNA: TGTGCCAGCAGTTTATACCGGGAGAGGTATGGCTACACCTTC
CDR3: CASSLYRERYGYTF

V: TRBV9
J: TRBJ2-1
size: few
D: .
DNA: TGTGCCAGCAGCGTAGCAGATAATGAGCAGTTCTTC
CDR3: CASSVADNEQFF

V: TRBV5-1
J: TRBJ1-1
size: .
D: .
DNA: TGCGCCAGCAGCTTGGCCGCAGGGACTGAAGCTTTCTTT
CDR3: CASSLAAGTEAFF

V: TRBV30
J: TRBJ2-7
size: few
D: .
DNA: TGTGCCTGGAGTGTACAGGTGTCCTACGAGCAGTACTTC
CDR3: CAWSVQVSYEQYF

V: TRBV19
J: TRBJ2-2
size: .
D: TRBD1
DNA: TGTGCCAGTAATCCGACAGGGGCCGGGGAGCTGTTTTTT
CDR3: CASNPTGAGELFF

V: TRBV5-4
J: TRBJ1-2
size: .
D: .
DNA: TGTGCCAGCAGCTTGGCGAGAGGGATGCAAGGCTACACCTTC
CDR3: CASSLARGMQGYTF

V: TRBV7-8
J: TRBJ2-5
size: .
D: TRBD2
DNA: TGTGCCAGCAGCTTTGGAGCTAGCGGGGGATCGCAGACCCAGTACTTC
CDR3: CASSFGASGGSQTQYF

V: TRBV27
J: TRBJ2-5
size: .
D: .
DNA: TGTGCCAGCAGTCCCCGGACAGGGCATGGGCGGGGGGGCTACCAAGAGACCCAGTACTTC
CDR3: CASSPRTGHGRGGYQETQYF

V: TRBV7-6
J: TRBJ2-2
size: .
D: .
DNA: TGTGCCAGCAGCCTAACCACAGGGGGGGCTACCACCGGGGAGCTGTTTTTT
CDR3: CASSLTTGGATTGELFF

V: TRBV29-1
J: TRBJ1-1
size: .
D: TRBD1
DNA: TGCAGCGTTGAACCCGGGGGACAGGAAGCTTTCTTT
CDR3: CSVEPGGQEAFF

V: TRBV4-3
J: TRBJ1-5
size: .
D: TRBD1
DNA: TGCGCCAGCAGCCAAGATTGGGCGACAGGGGAAGGGCAGCCCCAGCATTTT
CDR3: CASSQDWATGEGQPQHF

V: TRBV7-8
J: TRBJ1-2
size: .
D: .
DNA: TGTGCCAGCAGCCCCCGGACTGAAACGGGCTACACCTTC
CDR3: CASSPRTETGYTF

V: TRBV6-6
J: TRBJ2-5
size: .
D: .
DNA: TGTGCCAGCAGCCGACGGGGGACGGAGACCCAGTACTTC
CDR3: CASSRRGTETQYF

V: TRBV25-1
J: TRBJ1-2
size: .
D: .
DNA: TGTGCCAGCAGTGAATATTACCAGGGGCCTAACTATGGCTACACCTTC
CDR3: CASSEYYQGPNYGYTF

V: TRBV29-1
J: TRBJ1-3
size: .
D: TRBD1
DNA: TGCAGCGTCGCACCTGGGACAGGGGGAAACACCATATATTTT
CDR3: CSVAPGTGGNTIYF

V: TRBV11-2
J: TRBJ2-1
size: .
D: TRBD2
DNA: TGTGCCAGCAGCTACGTCAGAGCGGGGGTCTACAATGAGCAGTTCTTC
CDR3: CASSYVRAGVYNEQFF

V: TRBV4-1
J: TRBJ2-1
size: .
D: TRBD2
DNA: TGCGCCAGCAGCCAAGATAGGGGCCTAGCGGGGCTCCGGGAGCAGTTCTTC
CDR3: CASSQDRGLAGLREQFF

V: TRBV4-1
J: TRBJ1-1
size: .
D: .
DNA: TGCGCCAGCAGCCTTGTAGCCTCAAACACTGAAGCTTTCTTT
CDR3: CASSLVASNTEAFF

V: TRBV7-2
J: TRBJ2-7
size: .
D: .
DNA: TGTGCCAGCAGCTTAGAACAGGGACAATACGAGCAGTACTTC
CDR3: CASSLEQGQYEQYF

V: TRBV9
J: TRBJ2-5
size: .
D: .
DNA: TGTGCCAGCAGCGCCTGGACCGGGAGCCAAGAGACCCAGTACTTC
CDR3: CASSAWTGSQETQYF

V: TRBV28
J: TRBJ2-2
size: .
D: .
DNA: TGTGCCATCACAAGGGGGAACACCGGGGAGCTGTTTTTT
CDR3: CAITRGNTGELFF

V: TRBV7-7
J: TRBJ2-3
size: .
D: TRBD2
DNA: TGTGCTAGCAGCTTAGGGACTAGCCGCACAGATACGCAGTATTTT
CDR3: CASSLGTSRTDTQYF

V: TRBV7-2
J: TRBJ1-6
size: .
D: .
DNA: TGTGCCAGCAGCTCATATAATTCACCCCTCCACTTT
CDR3: CASSSYNSPLHF

V: TRBV27
J: TRBJ2-5
size: .
D: TRBD1
DNA: TGTGCCAGCAGTTCCGGTACAGGGGGCGCAGAGACCCAGTACTTC
CDR3: CASSSGTGGAETQYF